Listed below are T cell receptor beta chains from one sample, sequenced in a study of blood T cell repertoires in COVID-19. This table comes from immunoSEQ multiplex PCR, and its TCRdb copy is limited to in-frame clones, with some not included. The repertoire holds approximately 99,000 clones, 80% to 90% seen once, with 2% to 2.5% in the top ten. Material: peripheral blood. These receptors came from a human donor in a cohort sampled during active COVID-19. The CDR3 runs from the conserved cysteine through the conserved F or W. The D gene is left open where the match is weak. Expanded clones get a size class; other rows say once, few or many, or leave the size out.

CDR3nt | CDR3aa | d_gene | abundance | j_gene | v_gene
TGTGCCAGCAAGAGCAGAGCAGCGGGAGTAGACGAGCAGTACTTC | CASKSRAAGVDEQYF | TRBD2 | . | TRBJ2-7 | TRBV27
TGTGCCAGCGGCCGGCTAGCATCTACCTACGAGCAGTACTTC | CASGRLASTYEQYF | . | . | TRBJ2-7 | TRBV2
TGTGCCAGCAGCGTAGTTGAGGAGGCGGTTAGCACAGATACGCAGTATTTT | CASSVVEEAVSTDTQYF | . | . | TRBJ2-3 | TRBV9
TGTGCCAGCAGTCAAGGACTAGGTCACGGGGAGCTGTTTTTT | CASSQGLGHGELFF | TRBD2 | . | TRBJ2-2 | TRBV27
TGTGCCAGCAGCTTACCCCTCCCCGAGCAGTACTTC | CASSLPLPEQYF | . | . | TRBJ2-7 | TRBV7-3
TGTGCCAGCAGCCCTTTCGGGGGGAGGGTCGAGACCCAGTACTTC | CASSPFGGRVETQYF | TRBD2 | . | TRBJ2-5 | TRBV27
TGTGCCAGCAGCTCCGGGAGGGCCAACACCGGGGAGCTGTTTTTT | CASSSGRANTGELFF | TRBD2 | once | TRBJ2-2 | TRBV11-3
TGTGCCAGCAGCTTAGCTTACGGACAGGAGGGAGGTGAAAAACTGTTTTTT | CASSLAYGQEGGEKLFF | TRBD1 | . | TRBJ1-4 | TRBV7-9
TGTGCCAGCAGCTCGGACAGGGGGCCTTATGGCTACACCTTC | CASSSDRGPYGYTF | TRBD1 | . | TRBJ1-2 | TRBV28
TGTGCCAGCAGCTTAGCGCCCGGACAGGGGGGTGTCTACGAGCAGTACTTC | CASSLAPGQGGVYEQYF | TRBD1 | . | TRBJ2-7 | TRBV7-9
TGCGCCAGCAGCCAAGATGGTCTAGCGGAGACCCAGTACTTC | CASSQDGLAETQYF | . | . | TRBJ2-5 | TRBV4-1
TGTGCCAGCAGAAGACAGGGGACCGGGGAGCTGTTTTTT | CASRRQGTGELFF | TRBD1 | . | TRBJ2-2 | TRBV6-5
TGTGCCAGCAAAACTAGCCTTGACTCCTACGAGCAGTACTTC | CASKTSLDSYEQYF | . | . | TRBJ2-7 | TRBV6-5
TGTGCCAGCAGTGAGCGGGAGGGGTCCTACGAGCAGTACTTC | CASSEREGSYEQYF | TRBD2 | . | TRBJ2-7 | TRBV6-1
TGTGCCAGCTCACCACTAGCGGGAGAGGGAGATACGCAGTATTTT | CASSPLAGEGDTQYF | TRBD2 | . | TRBJ2-3 | TRBV18
TGTGCCAGCAGCTTTGCGGGGGGTCCAGACACTGAAGCTTTCTTT | CASSFAGGPDTEAFF | . | . | TRBJ1-1 | TRBV12-1
TGCGCCAGCAAGATAGGCAGGCAAGACTATGGCTACACCTTC | CASKIGRQDYGYTF | . | . | TRBJ1-2 | TRBV10-1
TGTGCCAGCAGTTTAAGTGGGAGCCCCTACAATGAGCAGTTCTTC | CASSLSGSPYNEQFF | . | . | TRBJ2-1 | TRBV28